The 26 T cell receptor beta chains presented below share a single source sample, sequenced in a study of cytotoxic CD8 clonotypes in ibrutinib-treated CLL. TCRdb's copy holds only in-frame clones and misses some; the assay was immunoSEQ multiplex PCR. Of about 270,000 clones listed, more than 70% were seen once; the top ten hold about 5.3%. Sequenced here: PBMCs, sampled at disease progression, from a patient treated with ibrutinib. All receptors come from a human donor with chronic lymphocytic leukemia.

The rearrangement links TRBV15 to TRBJ2-5, with 7 bases matching TRBD1. The J segment lost 2 bases and the V segment lost 1 base, leaving 19 bases of the junction unmatched. CDR1 and CDR2 from the germline V gene are LNHNV and YYDKDF (reference sequence). There are 20 residues in the CDR3. The CDR3 is CATSRARPGTYRTGQETQYF. DNA for the CDR3: TGTGCCACCAGCAGAGCTAGACCGGGGACCTACCGGACAGGACAAGAGACCCAGTACTTC.

This clone came up once. CDR3 DNA sequence: TGTGCCAGCAGCTTGTCGGTGGTGTATGGCTACACCTTC. Its translation is CASSLSVVYGYTF. The chain uses TRBV5-4 and TRBJ1-2; D is unclear. V shed 1 base and J shed 5 bases, with 9 bases lying between them. CDR1 is SGHNT and CDR2 is YYREEE in the germline V gene (reference sequence). CDR3 length: 13 amino acids.

The chain couples TRBV10-1 to TRBJ2-1; D remains unclear. Germline V gene sequence: CDR1 WNHNN, CDR2 SYGVQD (reference sequence). CDR3 length equals 12 residues. V was clipped by 2 bases and J by 8 bases, with 7 bases between them. CDR3 sequence reads: CASSEGRHEQFF. CDR3 in DNA: TGCGCCAGCAGTGAGGGGCGTCATGAGCAGTTCTTC.

The genes are TRBV5-5 and TRBJ2-3, with D possibly TRBD1 on 6 matching bases. V lost 0 bases to trimming and J lost 4 bases, with 18 bases between them. This CDR3 comprises 17 residues. Germline-derived CDR1 and CDR2 are SGHKS and YYEKEE (reference sequence). In nucleotides, the CDR3 is TGTGCCAGCAGCTTGGTAGGGCAGGGGTTAGGGGCAGATACGCAGTATTTT. Translating gives CASSLVGQGLGADTQYF.

The V call is TRBV7-6, the J call TRBJ2-2, with 8 bases matching TRBD1. Looked up from germline, CDR1 is SGHVS and CDR2 is FNYEAQ. V shed 2 bases, J shed 6 bases, and the junction held 8 bases outside the gene matches. The CDR3 covers 16 residues. The CDR3 DNA follows: TGTGCCAGCAGCTTATGGGGGCTACAGGGGGCCGGGGAGCTGTTTTTT. As protein: CASSLWGLQGAGELFF.

V is TRBV5-4 and J is TRBJ1-2; possibly TRBD1 for D (5 bases). Trimming pared 3 bases from V and 5 bases from J, leaving 17 bases between. The CDR3 is 15 amino acids. Looked up from germline, CDR1 is SGHNT and CDR2 is YYREEE (reference sequence). Here the CDR3 reads CASSSTQGKTYGYTF. CDR3 sequence (DNA): TGTGCCAGCAGCTCGACCCAGGGCAAGACGTATGGCTACACCTTC.

The J gene is TRBJ1-1, the V gene TRBV18; a possible D gene is TRBD1 (5 bases). The ends were cut back, 1 base at V and 5 bases at J, with 8 bases in the middle. CDR1 KGHSH and CDR2 LQKENI come from the germline V gene. The CDR3 loop spans 13 amino acids. In DNA, the CDR3 is TGTGCCAGCTCACCACAGGGGTGGACTGAAGCTTTCTTT. It codes for CASSPQGWTEAFF.

The genes are TRBV5-6 and TRBJ2-5; D uncertain. This CDR3 is built from 15 residues. V was pared by 2 bases and J by 0 bases, with 11 bases between. CDR1 and CDR2 (germline): SGHDT, YYEEEE. The CDR3 DNA follows: TGTGCCAGCAGCTTTATTACAGAACACCAAGAGACCCAGTACTTC. It specifies CASSFITEHQETQYF.

The gene calls are TRBV7-9 and TRBJ2-1, with unresolved D. V lost 5 bases to trimming and J lost 4 bases, with 12 bases between them. CDR1 is SEHNR, CDR2 FQNEAQ, per germline (reference sequence). CDR3 size: 14 residues. The CDR3 region has the DNA TGTGCCAGCAGCCAACTATCTCGGTACAATGAGCAGTTCTTC. This gives the protein CASSQLSRYNEQFF.

The chain joins TRBV10-1 to TRBJ1-1, with D tentatively TRBD1 (5 bases). The CDR3 sequence is 13 residues long. Germline values: CDR1 WNHNN, CDR2 SYGVQD (reference sequence). Trimming took off 5 bases at V and 5 bases at J, with 12 bases between the two ends. DNA of the CDR3: TGCGCCAGCAGTCCAGGGCTTTGGACTGAAGCTTTCTTT. This encodes CASSPGLWTEAFF.

V usage is TRBV19 and J usage is TRBJ2-2; TRBD1 aligns across 9 bases. The CDR3 has 15 amino acids. The germline gives CDR1 LNHDA, CDR2 SQIVND (reference sequence). V lost 6 bases and J lost 3; bases outside the gene matches: 5. The DNA for the CDR3 is TGTGCCAGTAGGAGGTGGACAGGGGACACCGGGGAGCTGTTTTTT. Translated: CASRRWTGDTGELFF.

This clone came up a few times. Other nucleotide sequences from this sample produce the same CDR3. The chain couples TRBV7-9 to TRBJ2-5; D may be TRBD2 (6 bases). This CDR3 is 12 amino acids long. CDR1 is SEHNR and CDR2 is FQNEAQ in the germline V gene (reference sequence). With 2 bases removed from V and 5 bases from J, the gap between germline ends came to 6 bases. The CDR3 sequence: CASSLRGETQYF. For the CDR3, the DNA is TGTGCCAGCAGCTTACGGGGGGAGACCCAGTACTTC.

With regard to this clone: Relative to the germline gene, one junction end is altered; a read error may explain this. This sequence joins TRBV7-8 and TRBJ2-7; D may be TRBD2 (6 bases). The CDR3 extends over 14 amino acids. Germline CDR1 SGHVS, CDR2 FQNEAQ. This chain's CDR3 is CSCTGSGSSYEQYF. The CDR3 coding sequence is TGCTCCTGTACCGGTAGCGGATCCTCCTACGAGCAGTACTTC.

CDR3 coding DNA: TGTGCCAGCAGCCCAGACACCTTTAGCACAGATACGCAGTATTTT. Amino acids: CASSPDTFSTDTQYF. The rearrangement joins TRBV2 to TRBJ2-3, with no clear D. Germline CDR1 and CDR2: SNHLY and FYNNEI. The V and J ends lost 6 bases and 0 bases respectively, with 13 bases between them. The CDR3 extends over 15 amino acids.

The chain is built from TRBV5-1 and TRBJ2-2; D is perhaps TRBD2 (6 bases). The germline gives CDR1 SGHRS, CDR2 YFSETQ. Trimming took off 2 bases at V and 8 bases at J, with 13 bases between the two ends. The CDR3 runs to 14 residues. The CDR3 DNA follows: TGCGCCAGCAGCTTAACGGGAGACTGGGGGGAGCTGTTTTTT. It encodes CASSLTGDWGELFF. The complete variable domain, with remaining parts taken from reference TRBV5-1 and TRBJ2-2, reads KAGVTQTPRYLIKTRGQQVTLSCSPISGHRSVSWYQQTPGQGLQFLFEYFSETQRNKGNFPGRFSGRQFSNSRSEMNVSTLELGDSALYLCASSLTGDWGELFFGEGSRLTVL.

The chain carries TRBV4-2 and TRBJ2-1; no clear D gene. Looked up from germline, CDR1 is LGHNA and CDR2 is YNFKEQ. Trimming took off 3 bases at V and 9 bases at J, with 12 bases between the two ends. The CDR3 is made up of 13 amino acids. Here the CDR3 reads CASSHSDHLEQFF. CDR3 bases: TGTGCCAGCAGCCACAGTGATCATCTTGAGCAGTTCTTC.

CDR3 nucleotide sequence: TGTGCCAGCTCTCGGGGTCAAACACAGCCCCAGCATTTT. Residues: CASSRGQTQPQHF. The chain is built from TRBV18 and TRBJ1-5; D not certain. The V end was cut by 6 bases, the J end by 7 bases, with 13 bases between. Germline V lookup: CDR1 KGHSH, CDR2 LQKENI. The CDR3 loop spans 13 amino acids. The full variable domain, in which reference TRBV18 and TRBJ1-5 provide the parts outside the CDR3, is NAGVMQNPRHLVRRRGQEARLRCSPMKGHSHVYWYRQLPEEGLKFMVYLQKENIIDESGMPKERFSAEFPKEGPSILRIQQVVRGDSAAYFCASSRGQTQPQHFGDGTRLSIL.

This chain uses TRBV7-9 with TRBJ2-2; D remains ambiguous. The germline CDR1 and CDR2 sequences are SEHNR and FQNEAQ (reference sequence). Between the trimmed V and J ends, which lost 6 bases and 1 base, there was a span of 12 bases. The CDR3 sequence is 15 residues long. CDR3 in DNA: TGTGCCAGCAGTCAGCCTCTCTGGAACACCGGGGAGCTGTTTTTT. Translation gives CASSQPLWNTGELFF.

J is TRBJ2-7 and V is TRBV4-3; D ambiguous. CDR1 is LGHNA, CDR2 YSLEER, per germline. This CDR3 contains 15 residues. V gave up 0 bases and J gave up 3 bases, with 12 bases separating them. DNA for the CDR3: TGCGCCAGCAGCCAAGAGGACGGCAGAATCTACGAGCAGTACTTC. This encodes CASSQEDGRIYEQYF.

The V call is TRBV19, the J call TRBJ2-7; unclear D gene. The germline V gene has CDR1 LNHDA and CDR2 SQIVND (reference sequence). This CDR3 is 13 amino acids long. Trimming cost V 6 bases and J 1 base, with 10 bases left between them. The CDR3 region is CASSPEDSYEQYF. DNA for the CDR3: TGTGCCAGTAGCCCCGAGGATTCCTACGAGCAGTACTTC.

The V and J genes are TRBV29-1 and TRBJ1-6; the D is unclear. The V gene's germline CDR1 is SQVTM and CDR2 ANQGSEA. V gave up 7 bases and J gave up 0 bases, with 7 bases separating them. This CDR3 is built from 13 residues. DNA of the CDR3: TGCAGCGCACGAAGCTCCTATAATTCACCCCTCCACTTT. Translated: CSARSSYNSPLHF.

The V call is TRBV5-1, the J call TRBJ2-1; D not certain. Trimming took 1 base from V and 7 from J, leaving 9 bases between them. The CDR3 has 13 residues. Germline CDR1 SGHRS, CDR2 YFSETQ. The CDR3 sequence is CASSLSLTNEQFF. The CDR3 region has the DNA TGCGCCAGCAGCTTGTCACTCACTAATGAGCAGTTCTTC.

This chain links TRBV19 with TRBJ1-2; D unresolved. In germline, CDR1 is LNHDA, CDR2 SQIVND (reference sequence). This CDR3 comprises 14 residues. Trimming cost V 8 bases and J 8 bases, with 21 bases left between them. The chain's CDR3 is CASASGEGSKGYTF. The CDR3, as DNA: TGTGCCAGTGCATCCGGGGAGGGAAGCAAAGGCTACACCTTC.

With regard to this clone: The identical CDR3 is also encoded by other nucleotide sequences in the sample. V and J are TRBV7-3 and TRBJ2-7; possibly TRBD1 for D (5 bases). CDR3 length equals 13 residues. V lost 3 bases to trimming and J lost 1 base, with 7 bases between them. Germline CDR1 reads SGHTA; CDR2 reads FQGTGA. CDR3 sequence reads: CASSLKGSYEQYF. In DNA form, the CDR3 reads TGTGCCAGCAGCTTGAAGGGGTCCTACGAGCAGTACTTC.

V gene TRBV2 combines with J gene TRBJ1-6, with D unclear. Germline CDR1 SNHLY, CDR2 FYNNEI. The CDR3 totals 14 residues. V dropped 2 bases and J dropped 9 bases, with 11 bases sitting between them. The CDR3 coding sequence is TGTGCCAGCAGTGAAAGCGGGCTAGGTTCACCCCTCCACTTT. It specifies CASSESGLGSPLHF.

The chain links TRBV15 to TRBJ2-7; a weak D match, TRBD1 (5 bases). Trimming pared 4 bases from V and 3 bases from J, leaving 13 bases between. The CDR3 is 14 amino acids. The germline CDR1 and CDR2 sequences are LNHNV and YYDKDF (reference sequence). CDR3 bases: TGTGCCACCAGCAAAGATCGTAGGGGCTACGAGCAGTACTTC. Its translation: CATSKDRRGYEQYF. The entire variable domain, with the rest obtained from reference TRBV15 and TRBJ2-7, is as follows: DAMVIQNPRYQVTQFGKPVTLSCSQTLNHNVMYWYQQKSSQAPKLLFHYYDKDFNNEADTPDNFQSRRPNTSFCFLDIRSPGLGDTAMYLCATSKDRRGYEQYFGPGTRLTVT.